These 14 T cell receptor beta chains came from one sample sequenced in a study of blood T cell repertoires in COVID-19. The assay was immunoSEQ multiplex PCR, and TCRdb's table has in-frame clones only and misses some. Of over 110,000 clones listed, 79% are singletons. The specimen sequenced was peripheral blood. These receptors originate from a man in his sixties with acute or convalescent COVID-19.

The chain uses TRBV7-9 and TRBJ1-2, with TRBD1 matching 11 bases. The CDR3 is made up of 15 amino acids. Per germline, CDR1 SEHNR and CDR2 FQNEAQ (reference sequence). After removal of 5 bases from V and 7 bases from J, the junction contained 9 bases not matched to a gene. As DNA, the CDR3 is TGTGCCAGCAGCCGGACAGGGGGCGCGTTTCTTGGCTACACCTTC. This sequence encodes CASSRTGGAFLGYTF.

The chain links TRBV7-9 to TRBJ2-1, with 9 bases lining up with TRBD1. The CDR3 is 15 amino acids. The germline gives CDR1 SEHNR, CDR2 FQNEAQ (reference sequence). V was pared by 5 bases and J by 4 bases, with 6 bases of the junction left unmatched. The CDR3 DNA is TGTGCCAGCAGCGTCGGACAGGGGACGTACAATGAGCAGTTCTTC. Its translation is CASSVGQGTYNEQFF.

This clone has a handful of counts. This chain uses TRBV15 with TRBJ2-7; maybe TRBD1 (5 bases). The ends were cut back, 3 bases at V and 2 bases at J, with 8 bases in the middle. The CDR3 is 13 residues long. CDR1 is LNHNV and CDR2 is YYDKDF in the germline V gene (reference sequence). CDR3 protein: CATSRDTTYEQYF. The CDR3 DNA reads TGTGCCACCAGCAGGGACACGACCTACGAGCAGTACTTC.

The V and J genes are TRBV5-4 and TRBJ2-1, with 8 bases aligning to TRBD2. There are 14 residues in the CDR3. The ends lost 4 bases at V and 5 bases at J; junction bases unmatched: 5. Germline loops: CDR1 SGHNT, CDR2 YYREEE (reference sequence). In nucleotides, the CDR3 is TGTGCCAGCAGCCCCGGGGGGGTTAACAATGAGCAGTTCTTC. As protein: CASSPGGVNNEQFF.

V and J are TRBV19 and TRBJ2-7; D perhaps matches TRBD1 (6 bases). This CDR3 comprises 14 residues. With 4 bases removed from V and 0 bases from J, the gap between germline ends came to 10 bases. Germline loops: CDR1 LNHDA, CDR2 SQIVND (reference sequence). The CDR3 DNA is TGTGCCAGTAGTAGGACAGCGAGCTCCTACGAGCAGTACTTC. It is translated as CASSRTASSYEQYF. The whole variable domain, filled in from reference TRBV19 and TRBJ2-7, reads DGGITQSPKYLFRKEGQNVTLSCEQNLNHDAMYWYRQDPGQGLRLIYYSQIVNDFQKGDIAEGYSVSREKKESFPLTVTSAQKNPTAFYLCASSRTASSYEQYFGPGTRLTVT.

This rearrangement joins TRBV14 to TRBJ2-7; D gene unclear. The germline V gene has CDR1 SGHDN and CDR2 FVKESK. V lost 3 bases and J 6 bases, leaving 15 bases between the germline ends. The CDR3 contains 14 residues. As DNA, the CDR3 is TGTGCCAGCAGCCAGCTGATCGAGACGGGCGAGCAGTACTTC. Amino acids: CASSQLIETGEQYF.

The V gene is TRBV5-1, the J gene TRBJ2-3; 8 positions agree with TRBD2. V dropped 4 bases and J dropped 4; count of bases not matched to a gene: 8. The germline V gene has CDR1 SGHRS and CDR2 YFSETQ. This CDR3 spans 15 amino acids. As DNA, the CDR3 is TGCGCCAGCAGCACCGGGACTAGTCTCCCAGATACGCAGTATTTT. Encoded protein: CASSTGTSLPDTQYF. Filled out from reference TRBV5-1 and TRBJ2-3, the complete variable domain reads KAGVTQTPRYLIKTRGQQVTLSCSPISGHRSVSWYQQTPGQGLQFLFEYFSETQRNKGNFPGRFSGRQFSNSRSEMNVSTLELGDSALYLCASSTGTSLPDTQYFGPGTRLTVL.

This rearrangement joins TRBV6-6 to TRBJ2-5; TRBD1 matches 7 bases. This CDR3 is 14 amino acids long. Trimming at V came to 0 bases and at J to 5 bases, leaving 3 bases not matched to a gene. The germline V gene has CDR1 MNHNY and CDR2 SVGAGI (reference sequence). The CDR3 nucleotides read TGTGCCAGCAGTTACTCGACAGGGTTGGAGACCCAGTACTTC. It is translated as CASSYSTGLETQYF.

This chain uses TRBV6-1 with TRBJ1-5; tentatively, D is TRBD1 (6 bases). The CDR3 has 16 amino acids. Per germline, CDR1 MNHNS and CDR2 SASEGT. V lost 5 bases, J lost 0 bases, and 14 bases lay in between. CDR3 coding DNA: TGTGCCAGCAGTAAAGGGACACGGAATAGCAATCAGCCCCAGCATTTT. Protein: CASSKGTRNSNQPQHF.

The chain has TRBV7-9 and TRBJ2-7; D is possibly TRBD1 (5 bases). The CDR3 loop spans 15 amino acids. V gave up 1 base and J gave up 3 bases, with 13 bases separating them. Germline CDR1 is SEHNR and CDR2 is FQNEAQ (reference sequence). CDR3 in amino acids: CASSLVGHQDYEQYF. In nucleotides, the CDR3 is TGTGCCAGCAGCTTAGTCGGACACCAAGACTACGAGCAGTACTTC.

The chain couples TRBV5-1 to TRBJ1-1, with D unresolved. CDR1 is SGHRS, CDR2 YFSETQ, per germline. V dropped 0 bases and J dropped 4 bases, with 10 bases sitting between them. The CDR3 sequence is 14 residues long. The CDR3 sequence is CASSLGGIGTEAFF. CDR3 coding DNA: TGCGCCAGCAGCTTGGGAGGTATAGGCACTGAAGCTTTCTTT. The variable domain in full, with the rest retrieved from reference TRBV5-1 and TRBJ1-1, is KAGVTQTPRYLIKTRGQQVTLSCSPISGHRSVSWYQQTPGQGLQFLFEYFSETQRNKGNFPGRFSGRQFSNSRSEMNVSTLELGDSALYLCASSLGGIGTEAFFGQGTRLTVV.

CDR3 DNA sequence: TGTGCCAGCAGCCCCAGGCTCGTGAACACTGAAGCTTTCTTT. Amino acid sequence: CASSPRLVNTEAFF. V gene TRBV9 combines with J gene TRBJ1-1; no clear D gene. Trimming took 4 bases from V and 0 from J, leaving 10 bases between them. Germline V gene data show CDR1 as SGDLS and CDR2 as YYNGEE. This CDR3 has 14 amino acids.

The rearrangement links TRBV28 to TRBJ2-7; 9 bases map to TRBD1. CDR1 and CDR2 from the germline V gene are MDHEN and SYDVKM. The CDR3 runs 14 residues. V was clipped by 5 bases and J by 0 bases; unmatched bases: 2. CDR3 DNA: TGTGCCAGCAGTCCACAGGGGGCCTCCTACGAGCAGTACTTC. Translating gives CASSPQGASYEQYF.

The chain is built from TRBV10-3 and TRBJ1-2; 10 nucleotides line up with TRBD1. This CDR3 comprises 13 residues. Germline V lookup: CDR1 ENHRY, CDR2 SYGVKD. V dropped 8 bases and J dropped 5; count of bases not matched to a gene: 5. CDR3 sequence: CAIAGTGEYGYTF. CDR3 in DNA: TGTGCCATCGCCGGGACAGGGGAATATGGCTACACCTTC.